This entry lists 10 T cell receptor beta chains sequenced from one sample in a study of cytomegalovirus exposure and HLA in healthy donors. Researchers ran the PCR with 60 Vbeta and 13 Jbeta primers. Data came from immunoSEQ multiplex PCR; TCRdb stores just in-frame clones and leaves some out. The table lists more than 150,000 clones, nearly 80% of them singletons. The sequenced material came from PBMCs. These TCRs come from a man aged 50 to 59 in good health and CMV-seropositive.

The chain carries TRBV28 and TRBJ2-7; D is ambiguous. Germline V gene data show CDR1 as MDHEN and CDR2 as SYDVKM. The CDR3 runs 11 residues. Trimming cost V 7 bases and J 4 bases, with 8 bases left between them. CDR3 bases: TGTGCCAGCAATTCACAGTACGAGCAGTACTTC. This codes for CASNSQYEQYF.

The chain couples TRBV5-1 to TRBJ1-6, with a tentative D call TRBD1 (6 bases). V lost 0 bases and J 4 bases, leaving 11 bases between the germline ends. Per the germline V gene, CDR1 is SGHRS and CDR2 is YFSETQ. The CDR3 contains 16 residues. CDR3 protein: CASSLEPGEYNSPLHF. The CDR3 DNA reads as TGCGCCAGCAGCTTGGAACCAGGGGAATATAATTCACCCCTCCACTTT.

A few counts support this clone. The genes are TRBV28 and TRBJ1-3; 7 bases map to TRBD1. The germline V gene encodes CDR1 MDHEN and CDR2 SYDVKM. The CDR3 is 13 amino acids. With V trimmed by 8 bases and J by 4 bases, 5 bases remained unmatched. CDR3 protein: CASSWTGGNTIYF. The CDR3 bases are TGTGCCAGCTCCTGGACAGGAGGAAACACCATATATTTT.

This chain's CDR3 is CSAPRDLGYGYTF. In DNA, the CDR3 is TGCAGCGCCCCACGGGATTTGGGCTATGGCTACACCTTC. This chain joins TRBV29-1 and TRBJ1-2, with D uncertain. Between the trimmed V and J ends, which lost 7 bases and 4 bases, there was a span of 16 bases. Germline CDR1 is SQVTM and CDR2 is ANQGSEA. The CDR3 extends over 13 amino acids.

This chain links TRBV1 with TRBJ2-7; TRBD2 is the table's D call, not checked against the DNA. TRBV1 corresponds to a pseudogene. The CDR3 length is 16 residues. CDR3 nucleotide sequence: TGCACCAGCAGCCAAGATCCAGCGGGGGGCTCCTACGAGCAGTACGTC. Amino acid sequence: CTSSQDPAGGSYEQYV.

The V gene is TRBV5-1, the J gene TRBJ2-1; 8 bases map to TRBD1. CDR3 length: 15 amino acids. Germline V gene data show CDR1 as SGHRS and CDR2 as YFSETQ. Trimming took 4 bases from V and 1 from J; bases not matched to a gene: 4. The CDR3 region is CASSTTGGSYNEQFF. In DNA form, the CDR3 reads TGCGCCAGCAGCACAACAGGGGGTTCCTACAATGAGCAGTTCTTC.

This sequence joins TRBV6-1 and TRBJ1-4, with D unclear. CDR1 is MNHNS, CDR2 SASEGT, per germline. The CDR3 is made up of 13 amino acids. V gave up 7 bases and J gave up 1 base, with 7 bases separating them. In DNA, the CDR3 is TGTGCCAGCACGGGAGGAACTAATGAAAAACTGTTTTTT. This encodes CASTGGTNEKLFF.

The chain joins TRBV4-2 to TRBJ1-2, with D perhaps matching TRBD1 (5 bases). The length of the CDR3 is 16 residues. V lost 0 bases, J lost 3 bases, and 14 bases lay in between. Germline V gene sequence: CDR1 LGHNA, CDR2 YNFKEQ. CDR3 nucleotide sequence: TGTGCCAGCAGCCAAGATACGGGGGGATACTACTATGGCTACACCTTC. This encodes CASSQDTGGYYYGYTF.

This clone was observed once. In DNA form, the CDR3 reads TGTGCCAGCAGCCCCCCACTATCCCCATACGAGCAGTACTTC. Translation gives CASSPPLSPYEQYF. The chain is built from TRBV9 and TRBJ2-7; D gene uncertain. In germline, CDR1 is SGDLS, CDR2 YYNGEE. This CDR3 region has 14 residues. The germline V and J ends were trimmed by 4 bases and 4 bases, with 15 bases remaining between them.

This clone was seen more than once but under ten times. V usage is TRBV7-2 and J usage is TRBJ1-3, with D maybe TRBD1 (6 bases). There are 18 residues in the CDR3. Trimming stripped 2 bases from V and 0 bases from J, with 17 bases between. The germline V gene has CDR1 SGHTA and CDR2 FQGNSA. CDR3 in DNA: TGTGCCAGCAGCTTATTTTGGTCAGGGGATCTCTCTGGAAACACCATATATTTT. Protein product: CASSLFWSGDLSGNTIYF.